What follows is one TCR beta chain and its context. These data come from a study of blood T cell repertoires in COVID-19. On the study more broadly: The United States, Italy and Spain were the sources of the acute and convalescent COVID-19 samples.

Enrollees, roughly 18 to 89 years old, lived in approximately 24 US areas. Clinical histories supplied by participants themselves formed the basis of cohort assignment. Per the original methods: From reference gene primer amplification, estimates of nucleated cell counts were derived. The table came from immunoSEQ multiplex PCR; TCRdb's copy has only in-frame clones and leaves some out. V and J calls and clone size come straight from that table; D and trimming were deduced from the DNA. The repertoire holds around 300,000 clones, with around nine tenths as singletons. Germline V gives CDR1 GTSNPN, CDR2 SVGIG (reference sequence). With 8 bases clipped from V and 1 base from J, the junction kept 4 bases outside the gene matches. The CDR3 loop spans 12 amino acids.

The sample taken for sequencing was PBMCs or T cells enriched from blood (not recorded which). V gene TRBV30 combines with J gene TRBJ1-1, with 7 bases fitting TRBD1. The source is a woman aged 40 to 50 who had recovered from COVID-19. The CDR3 protein is CAGWTGNTEAFF. The CDR3 bases are TGTGCCGGATGGACAGGGAACACTGAAGCTTTCTTT.